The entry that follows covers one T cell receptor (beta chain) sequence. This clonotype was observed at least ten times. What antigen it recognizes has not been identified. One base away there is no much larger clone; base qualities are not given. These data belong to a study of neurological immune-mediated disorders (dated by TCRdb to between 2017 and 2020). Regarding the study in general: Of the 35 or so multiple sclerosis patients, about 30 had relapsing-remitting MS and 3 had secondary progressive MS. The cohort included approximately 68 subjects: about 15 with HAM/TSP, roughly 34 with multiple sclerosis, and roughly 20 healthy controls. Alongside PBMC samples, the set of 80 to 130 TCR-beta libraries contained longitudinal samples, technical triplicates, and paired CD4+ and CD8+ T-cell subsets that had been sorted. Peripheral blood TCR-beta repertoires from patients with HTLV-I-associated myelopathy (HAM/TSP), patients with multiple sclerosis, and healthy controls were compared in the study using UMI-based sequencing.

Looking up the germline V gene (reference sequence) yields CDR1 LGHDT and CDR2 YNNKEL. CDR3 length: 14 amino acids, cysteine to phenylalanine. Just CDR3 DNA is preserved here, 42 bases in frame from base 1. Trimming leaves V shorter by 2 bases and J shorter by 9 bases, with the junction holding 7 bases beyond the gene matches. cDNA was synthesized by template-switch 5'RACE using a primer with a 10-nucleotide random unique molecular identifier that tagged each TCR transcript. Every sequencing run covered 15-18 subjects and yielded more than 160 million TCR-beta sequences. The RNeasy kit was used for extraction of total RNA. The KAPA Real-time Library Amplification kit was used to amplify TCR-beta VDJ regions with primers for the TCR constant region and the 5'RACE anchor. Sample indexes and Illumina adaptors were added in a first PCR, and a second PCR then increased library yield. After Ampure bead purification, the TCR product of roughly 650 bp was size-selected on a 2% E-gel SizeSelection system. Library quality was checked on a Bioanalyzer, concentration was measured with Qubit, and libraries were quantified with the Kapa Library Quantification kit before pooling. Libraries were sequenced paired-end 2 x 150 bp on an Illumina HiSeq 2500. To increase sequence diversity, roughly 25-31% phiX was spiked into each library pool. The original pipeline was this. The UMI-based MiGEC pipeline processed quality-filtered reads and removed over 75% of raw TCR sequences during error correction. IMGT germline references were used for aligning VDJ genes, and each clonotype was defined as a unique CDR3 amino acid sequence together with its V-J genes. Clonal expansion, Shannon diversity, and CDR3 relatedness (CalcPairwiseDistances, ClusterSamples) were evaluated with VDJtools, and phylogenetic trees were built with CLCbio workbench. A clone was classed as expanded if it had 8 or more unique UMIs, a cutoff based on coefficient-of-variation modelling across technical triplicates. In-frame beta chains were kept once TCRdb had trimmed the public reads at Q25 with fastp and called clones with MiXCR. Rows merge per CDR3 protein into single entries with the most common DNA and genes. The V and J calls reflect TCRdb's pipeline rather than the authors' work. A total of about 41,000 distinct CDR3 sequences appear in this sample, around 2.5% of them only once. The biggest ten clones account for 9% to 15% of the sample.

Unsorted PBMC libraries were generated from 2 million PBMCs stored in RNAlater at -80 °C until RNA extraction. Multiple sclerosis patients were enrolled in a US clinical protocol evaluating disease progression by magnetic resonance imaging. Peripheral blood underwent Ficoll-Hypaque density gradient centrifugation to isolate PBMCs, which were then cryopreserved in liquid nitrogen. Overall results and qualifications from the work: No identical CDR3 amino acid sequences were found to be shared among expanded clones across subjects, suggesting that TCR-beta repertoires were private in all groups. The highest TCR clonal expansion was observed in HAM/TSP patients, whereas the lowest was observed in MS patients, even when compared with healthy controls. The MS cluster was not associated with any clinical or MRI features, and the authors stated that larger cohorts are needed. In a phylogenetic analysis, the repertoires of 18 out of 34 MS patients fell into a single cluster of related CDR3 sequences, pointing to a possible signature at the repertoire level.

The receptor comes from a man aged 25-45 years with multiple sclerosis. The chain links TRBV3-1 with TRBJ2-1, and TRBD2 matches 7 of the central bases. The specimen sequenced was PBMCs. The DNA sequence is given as TGTGCCAGCAGCCAACTCCCGGGGAGGGGTGAGCAGTTCTTC. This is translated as CASSQLPGRGEQFF.